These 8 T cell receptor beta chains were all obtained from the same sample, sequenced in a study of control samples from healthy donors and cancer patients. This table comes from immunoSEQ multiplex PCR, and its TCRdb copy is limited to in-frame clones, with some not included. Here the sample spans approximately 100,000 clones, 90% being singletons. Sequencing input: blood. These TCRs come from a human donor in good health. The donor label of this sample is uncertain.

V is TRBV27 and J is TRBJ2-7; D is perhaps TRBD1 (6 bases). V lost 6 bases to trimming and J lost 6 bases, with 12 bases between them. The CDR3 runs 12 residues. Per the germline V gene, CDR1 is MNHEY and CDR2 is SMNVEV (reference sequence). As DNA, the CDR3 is TGTGCCAGCAGAACAGGGTTGGTCGAGCAGTACTTC. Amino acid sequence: CASRTGLVEQYF.

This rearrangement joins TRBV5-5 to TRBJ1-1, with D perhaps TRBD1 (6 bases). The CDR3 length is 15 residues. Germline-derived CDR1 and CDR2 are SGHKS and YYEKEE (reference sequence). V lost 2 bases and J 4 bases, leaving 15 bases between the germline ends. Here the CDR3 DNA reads TGTGCCAGCAGCTTCAGAGCAGGGGTTGTCACTGAAGCTTTCTTT. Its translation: CASSFRAGVVTEAFF.

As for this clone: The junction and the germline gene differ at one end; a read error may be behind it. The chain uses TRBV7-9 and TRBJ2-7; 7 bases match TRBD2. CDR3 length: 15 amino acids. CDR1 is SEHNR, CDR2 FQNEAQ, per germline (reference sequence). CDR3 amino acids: CASSLGSGTTPVVGF. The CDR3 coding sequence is TGTGCCAGCAGCTTAGGATCCGGGACTACCCCCGTCGTGGGCTTC.

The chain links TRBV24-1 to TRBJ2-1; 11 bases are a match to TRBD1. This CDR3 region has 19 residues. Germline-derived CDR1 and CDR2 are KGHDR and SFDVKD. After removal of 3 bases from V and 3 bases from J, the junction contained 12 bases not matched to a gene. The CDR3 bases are TGTGCCACCAGTGATCCAAACCCGGGCGGGACAGGGGGCTACAATGAGCAGTTCTTC. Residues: CATSDPNPGGTGGYNEQFF.

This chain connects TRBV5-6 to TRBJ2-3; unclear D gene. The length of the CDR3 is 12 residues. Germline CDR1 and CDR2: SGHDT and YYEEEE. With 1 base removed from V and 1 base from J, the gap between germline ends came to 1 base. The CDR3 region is CASSLRTDTQYF. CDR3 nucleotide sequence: TGTGCCAGCAGCTTGCGCACAGATACGCAGTATTTT.

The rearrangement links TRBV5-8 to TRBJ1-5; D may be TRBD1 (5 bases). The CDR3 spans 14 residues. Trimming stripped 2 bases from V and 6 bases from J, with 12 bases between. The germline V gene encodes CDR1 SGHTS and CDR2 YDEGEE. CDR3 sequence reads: CASSFFQGSQPQHF. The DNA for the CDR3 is TGTGCCAGCAGCTTCTTTCAGGGCAGTCAGCCCCAGCATTTT.

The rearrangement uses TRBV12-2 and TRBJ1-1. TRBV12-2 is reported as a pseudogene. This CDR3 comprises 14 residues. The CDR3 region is CASPVLRDYTEAFF. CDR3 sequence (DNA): TGTGCAAGTCCCGTTCTTCGGGACTACACTGAAGCTTTCTTT.

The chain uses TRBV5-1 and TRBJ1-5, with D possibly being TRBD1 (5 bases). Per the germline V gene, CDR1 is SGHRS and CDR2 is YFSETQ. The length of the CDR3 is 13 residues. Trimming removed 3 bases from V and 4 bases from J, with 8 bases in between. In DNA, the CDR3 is TGCGCCAGCAGCTGGGACCTGAATCAGCCCCAGCATTTT. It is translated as CASSWDLNQPQHF.